A single sample gave rise to the 21 T cell receptor beta chains below, sequenced in a study of T cells in Graves' hyperthyroidism and ophthalmopathy. Researchers amplified the TCR beta CDR3 regions from RNA transcripts. The TCR CDR3 first-round RT-PCR relied on the HTBI primer set. Via MiXCR, TCRdb re-called the multiplex PCR reads, giving one row per CDR3 protein. The repertoire holds about 550,000 distinct CDR3 sequences, with 20% to 25% as singletons. Specimen: blood. Receptor source: a man between 18 and 35 years old with Graves' hyperthyroidism.

Details on this clonotype: This may arise from a read error, as a much more abundant clone is one base away. Here the CDR3 omits its conserved ending phenylalanine or tryptophan, so a read error is the likely source. The chain combines TRBV10-3 with TRBJ1-3, with TRBD1 matching over 7 bases. Germline values: CDR1 ENHRY, CDR2 SYGVKD. V lost 3 bases and J lost 5; bases outside the gene matches: 10. The CDR3 contains 16 residues. Written as DNA, the CDR3 is TGTGCCATCAGTGAATCGGGGACAGAGACAAGAAACACCATATATGTT. Protein product: CAISESGTETRNTIYV.

Many counts were recorded for this clonotype. The chain combines TRBV6-5 with TRBJ1-3; TRBD1 matches 7 bases. Trimming took 4 bases from V and 0 from J; bases not matched to a gene: 6. The CDR3 runs to 16 residues. CDR1 is MNHEY, CDR2 SVGAGI, per germline. The CDR3 bases are TGTGCCAGCAGTTTGACAGGGCCCTCCTCTGGAAACACCATATATTTT. Encoded protein: CASSLTGPSSGNTIYF.

The rearrangement joins TRBV14 to TRBJ2-6; 7 bases fit TRBD1. The germline V gene encodes CDR1 SGHDN and CDR2 FVKESK. The junction had 13 bases not matched to a gene; V was cut back by 0 bases and J by 8 bases. This CDR3 region has 18 residues. The CDR3 loop reads CASSQELATARGTNVLTF. The CDR3 coding sequence is TGTGCCAGCAGCCAAGAACTTGCGACGGCCAGGGGGACCAACGTCCTGACTTTC.

This rearrangement joins TRBV6-2 or TRBV6-3 to TRBJ1-1; D is unresolved. Germline CDR1 MNHEY, CDR2 SVGEGT. This CDR3 comprises 14 residues. V lost 5 bases to trimming and J lost 1 base, with 11 bases between them. The CDR3 DNA reads TGTGCCAGCAGTCCTTGGATGGGGAACACTGAAGCTTTCTTT. The encoded protein is CASSPWMGNTEAFF.

There are many counts of this clonotype. V gene TRBV28 combines with J gene TRBJ1-1; the D is unclear. V gave up 6 bases and J gave up 5 bases, with 10 bases separating them. The V gene's germline CDR1 is MDHEN and CDR2 SYDVKM. The CDR3 covers 12 residues. The CDR3 DNA reads TGTGCCAGCAGCTTGCAACAGACTGAAGCTTTCTTT. This codes for CASSLQQTEAFF.

The chain uses TRBV12-3 or TRBV12-4 and TRBJ2-3; a weak D match, TRBD2 (5 bases). The CDR3 has 14 amino acids. Trimming took 5 bases from V and 0 from J, leaving 9 bases between them. The CDR3 is CASSPSGSTDTQYF. Here the CDR3 DNA reads TGTGCCAGCAGTCCCTCGGGGAGCACAGATACGCAGTATTTT.

In this sample, this clonotype turned up many times. The chain links TRBV10-2 to TRBJ2-7, with a tentative D call TRBD1 (6 bases). V was shortened by 8 bases and J by 2 bases, with 19 bases between the two germline ends. Germline values: CDR1 WSHSY, CDR2 SAAADI. This CDR3 region has 15 residues. CDR3 nucleotides: TGCGCCAGCCTCGACAGGAGAAGAATGACCTACGAGCAGTACTTC. As protein: CASLDRRRMTYEQYF.

At least ten counts were recorded for this clonotype. This chain links TRBV11-2 with TRBJ2-2, with D perhaps matching TRBD2 (5 bases). Germline assignment: CDR1 SGHAT and CDR2 FQNNGV. CDR3 length: 18 amino acids. Trimming took off 3 bases at V and 2 bases at J, with 19 bases between the two ends. In nucleotides, the CDR3 is TGTGCCAGCAGCTTCGGAGGTCGTCGGCATATAAACACCGGGGAGCTGTTTTTT. Encoded protein: CASSFGGRRHINTGELFF.

This clonotype was seen ten or more times. This rearrangement joins TRBV7-8 to TRBJ1-2; 11 bases are shared with TRBD1. The CDR3 runs to 17 residues. Germline V lookup: CDR1 SGHVS, CDR2 FQNEAQ. V shed 5 bases and J 4 bases; nucleotides not matched to a gene: 12. CDR3 coding DNA: TGTGCCAGCAGCCCCTATTCGGGGACAGGGGGAATCTATGGCTACACCTTC. Amino acids: CASSPYSGTGGIYGYTF.

This clonotype was observed many times. The chain carries TRBV6-5 and TRBJ1-1; no reliable D call. The CDR3 contains 13 residues. CDR1 and CDR2 from the germline V gene are MNHEY and SVGAGI. Trimming stripped 2 bases from V and 1 base from J, with 5 bases between. Here the CDR3 DNA reads TGTGCCAGCAGTTACCAAGAGAACACTGAAGCTTTCTTT. It codes for CASSYQENTEAFF.

The CDR3 DNA sequence: TGCGCCAGCAGTTGGATGGGGGCGTCTGGCTACACCTTC. Its protein product is CASSWMGASGYTF. This sequence joins TRBV5-1 and TRBJ1-2, with D maybe TRBD1 (6 bases). Per the germline V gene, CDR1 is SGHRS and CDR2 is YFSETQ. The CDR3 contains 13 residues. V gave up 5 bases and J gave up 7 bases, with 15 bases separating them.

This clonotype has at least ten counts. The chain recombines TRBV24-1 with TRBJ1-2, with D uncertain. CDR3 length: 12 amino acids. V lost 1 base and J lost 4, with 3 bases in between. Germline V gene lookup returns CDR1 KGHDR and CDR2 SFDVKD. CDR3 nucleotide sequence: TGTGCCACCAGTGATTTCCGCTATGGCTACACCTTC. Translated: CATSDFRYGYTF.

This clonotype was detected a few times. This chain links TRBV6-1 with TRBJ2-7; D is unresolved. The CDR3 extends over 15 amino acids. Germline CDR1 is MNHNS and CDR2 is SASEGT. Between the trimmed V and J ends, which lost 1 base and 1 base, there was a span of 11 bases. CDR3 residues: CASSEEFWVSYEQYF. The CDR3 DNA reads TGTGCCAGCAGTGAAGAGTTTTGGGTTTCCTACGAGCAGTACTTC.

This clonotype was counted at least ten times. DNA of the CDR3: TGTGCCAGCAGCTTAAACACCAGGACAGAGAAAGCTTTCTTT. Translating it yields CASSLNTRTEKAFF. The chain recombines TRBV11-2 with TRBJ1-1; maybe TRBD1 (6 bases). This CDR3 has 14 amino acids. V was shortened by 2 bases and J by 9 bases, with 16 bases between the two germline ends. Germline-derived CDR1 and CDR2 are SGHAT and FQNNGV.

In its sample, this clonotype was seen many times. This chain connects TRBV29-1 to TRBJ1-3; perhaps TRBD1 as D (5 bases). From germline, CDR1 is SQVTM and CDR2 ANQGSEA. The length of the CDR3 is 13 residues. V was shortened by 2 bases and J by 2 bases, with 7 bases between the two germline ends. This CDR3 reads CSVEQGAGNTIYF. For the CDR3, the DNA is TGCAGCGTTGAACAGGGCGCTGGAAACACCATATATTTT.

Of note for this clonotype: Here the CDR3 omits its conserved ending phenylalanine or tryptophan, so a read error is the likely source. The CDR3 DNA reads as TGTGCCAGCAGTCCGACACTCAATCAGCCCCAGCATTAT. It specifies CASSPTLNQPQHY. This rearrangement joins TRBV12-3 or TRBV12-4 to TRBJ1-5; no firm D call. Trimming pared 5 bases from V and 3 bases from J, leaving 8 bases between. This CDR3 contains 13 residues.

Many counts were recorded for this clonotype. V gene TRBV28 combines with J gene TRBJ2-5; 10 bases are shared with TRBD2. The CDR3 covers 14 residues. V lost 5 bases to trimming and J lost 4 bases; unmatched junction nucleotides: 4. Germline V lookup: CDR1 MDHEN, CDR2 SYDVKM. The CDR3 is CASSQRGGVETQYF. The CDR3 DNA reads as TGTGCCAGCAGTCAGCGGGGGGGCGTAGAGACCCAGTACTTC.

This clonotype was recorded many times. This chain links TRBV12-3 or TRBV12-4 with TRBJ1-1; 9 bases fit TRBD1. V shed 5 bases, J shed 4 bases, and the junction held 11 bases outside the gene matches. The CDR3 totals 16 residues. Written as DNA, the CDR3 is TGTGCCAGCAGTCCCCGTGGGACAGGGTTTTTCACTGAAGCTTTCTTT. This encodes CASSPRGTGFFTEAFF.

Turning to this clonotype: This sequence may be a read error, since a much larger clone differs from it by one base. The chain employs TRBV3-1 and TRBJ1-5; possibly TRBD1 for D (5 bases). V lost 3 bases, J lost 4 bases, and 7 bases lay in between. The CDR3 spans 13 residues. CDR1 is LGHDT and CDR2 is YNNKEL in the germline V gene (reference sequence). This chain's CDR3 is CASSHEGNQPQHF. CDR3 sequence (DNA): TGTGCCAGCAGCCACGAGGGGAATCAGCCCCAGCATTTT.

This clonotype showed up many times. The rearrangement joins TRBV7-2 to TRBJ2-7, with D possibly TRBD1 on 6 matching bases. Germline CDR1 is SGHTA and CDR2 is FQGNSA. The CDR3 contains 15 residues. V shed 0 bases and J shed 3 bases, with 12 bases lying between them. The CDR3 here is CASSLAGQMYYEQYF. The CDR3 DNA reads TGTGCCAGCAGCTTAGCTGGACAGATGTACTACGAGCAGTACTTC.

This clonotype has ten or more counts. The V gene is TRBV19, the J gene TRBJ1-1; D is possibly TRBD1 (6 bases). This CDR3 region has 13 residues. Germline-derived CDR1 and CDR2 are LNHDA and SQIVND (reference sequence). V was trimmed by 3 bases and J by 5 bases, leaving 10 bases between them. The CDR3 DNA follows: TGTGCCAGTAGTATCCAGGGGAGGACTGAAGCTTTCTTT. Protein product: CASSIQGRTEAFF.